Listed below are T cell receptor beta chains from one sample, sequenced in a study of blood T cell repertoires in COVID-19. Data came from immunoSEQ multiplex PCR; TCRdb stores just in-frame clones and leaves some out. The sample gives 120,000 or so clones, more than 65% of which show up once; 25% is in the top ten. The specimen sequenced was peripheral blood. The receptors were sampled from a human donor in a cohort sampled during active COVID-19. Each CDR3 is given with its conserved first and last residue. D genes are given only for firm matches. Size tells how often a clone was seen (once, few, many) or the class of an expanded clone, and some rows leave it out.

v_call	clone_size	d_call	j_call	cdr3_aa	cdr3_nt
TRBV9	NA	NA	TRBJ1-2	CASSVGRTNYGYTF	TGTGCCAGCAGCGTAGGTCGTACTAACTATGGCTACACCTTC
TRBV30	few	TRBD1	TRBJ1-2	CAWSQGGQGIYGYTF	TGTGCCTGGAGCCAGGGGGGACAGGGGATCTACGGCTACACCTTC
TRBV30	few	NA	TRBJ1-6	CAWRPFSGSPLHF	TGTGCCTGGAGGCCTTTCAGCGGTTCACCCCTCCACTTT
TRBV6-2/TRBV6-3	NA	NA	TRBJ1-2	CASSYDPGTNYGYTF	TGTGCCAGCAGTTATGATCCAGGGACTAACTATGGCTACACCTTC
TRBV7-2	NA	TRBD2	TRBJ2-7	CASSLGAGGPEEQYF	TGTGCCAGCAGCTTAGGAGCGGGAGGGCCGGAGGAGCAGTACTTC
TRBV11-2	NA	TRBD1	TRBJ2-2	CASSSNRGKRAGELFF	TGTGCCAGCAGCTCCAACAGGGGTAAAAGGGCTGGGGAGCTGTTTTTT
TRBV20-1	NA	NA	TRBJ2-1	CSARFGQGQFF	TGCAGTGCTAGATTCGGGCAGGGACAGTTCTTC
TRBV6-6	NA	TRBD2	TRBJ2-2	CASSPRGSGATGELFF	TGTGCCAGCAGTCCCCGGGGTAGCGGGGCCACCGGGGAGCTGTTTTTT
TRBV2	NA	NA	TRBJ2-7	CASSVAGGKQYF	TGTGCCAGCAGTGTGGCCGGGGGAAAGCAGTACTTC
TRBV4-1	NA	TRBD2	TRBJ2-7	CASSQVASGGYEQYF	TGCGCCAGCAGCCAAGTGGCTAGCGGGGGCTACGAGCAGTACTTC
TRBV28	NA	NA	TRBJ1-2	CASSSGGIFANGYGYTF	TGTGCCAGCAGTTCTGGGGGGATATTTGCAAATGGCTATGGCTACACCTTC
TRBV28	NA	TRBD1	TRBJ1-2	CASSYQGANYGYTF	TGTGCCAGCAGTTATCAGGGGGCTAACTATGGCTACACCTTC
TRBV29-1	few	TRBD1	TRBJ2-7	CSVGRQGYEQYF	TGCAGCGTGGGAAGACAGGGTTACGAGCAGTACTTC
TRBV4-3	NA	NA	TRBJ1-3	CASSQDRGRNTIYF	TGCGCCAGCAGCCAAGACAGGGGTCGAAACACCATATATTTT
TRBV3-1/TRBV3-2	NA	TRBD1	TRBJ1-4	CASSPPGLTGTGGHDGEKLFF	TGTGCCAGCAGCCCCCCCGGGCTGACCGGGACAGGGGGACATGACGGTGAAAAACTGTTTTTT
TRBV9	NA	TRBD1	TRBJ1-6	CASSVVGTGDNSPLHF	TGTGCCAGCAGCGTAGTAGGGACAGGGGATAATTCACCCCTCCACTTT
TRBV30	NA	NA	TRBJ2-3	CAWGPKDWTDTQYF	TGTGCCTGGGGACCTAAGGACTGGACAGATACGCAGTATTTT
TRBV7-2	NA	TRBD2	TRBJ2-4	CASSLALTSGGVGKNIQYF	TGTGCCAGCAGCTTAGCCCTGACTAGCGGGGGGGTAGGCAAAAACATTCAGTACTTC
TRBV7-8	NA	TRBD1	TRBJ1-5	CASSLQGAASNQPQHF	TGTGCCAGCAGCTTACAGGGGGCTGCGAGCAATCAGCCCCAGCATTTT
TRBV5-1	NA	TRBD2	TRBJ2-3	CASSPIAGADTQYF	TGCGCCAGCAGCCCCATCGCGGGGGCAGATACGCAGTATTTT
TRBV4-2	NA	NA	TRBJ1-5	CASSQEWWRVSNQPQHF	TGTGCCAGCAGCCAAGAGTGGTGGAGAGTAAGCAATCAGCCCCAGCATTTT
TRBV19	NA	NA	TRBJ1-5	CASKPLGAASSNQPQHF	TGTGCCAGTAAACCCCTTGGGGCCGCCTCTAGCAATCAGCCCCAGCATTTT
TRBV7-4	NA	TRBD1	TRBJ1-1	CASSSWTGKAFF	TGTGCCAGCAGCTCCTGGACAGGAAAAGCTTTCTTT
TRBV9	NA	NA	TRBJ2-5	CASSYRGIGETQYF	TGTGCCAGCAGCTACCGGGGGATCGGTGAGACCCAGTACTTC
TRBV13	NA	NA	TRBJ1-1	CASSPQVNTEAFF	TGTGCCAGCAGCCCCCAGGTGAACACTGAAGCTTTCTTT
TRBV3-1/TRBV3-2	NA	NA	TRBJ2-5	CASSRVQGNGETQYF	TGTGCCAGCAGCCGCGTACAGGGAAACGGAGAGACCCAGTACTTC
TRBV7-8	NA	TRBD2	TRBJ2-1	CASSLDGREGFGNEQFF	TGTGCCAGCAGCTTAGACGGGCGGGAGGGATTTGGGAATGAGCAGTTCTTC
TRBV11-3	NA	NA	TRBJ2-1	CASSLAASLDNEQFF	TGTGCCAGCAGCTTAGCTGCTAGCTTGGACAATGAGCAGTTCTTC
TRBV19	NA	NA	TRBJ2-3	CASSATSRRGTDTQYF	TGTGCCAGTAGTGCAACATCCAGACGGGGTACAGATACGCAGTATTTT
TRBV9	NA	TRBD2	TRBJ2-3	CASNTGTSGSSSTDTQYF	TGTGCCAGCAACACCGGGACTAGCGGGAGTTCCAGCACAGATACGCAGTATTTT
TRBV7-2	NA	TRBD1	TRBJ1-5	CASSVTGGTRNQPQHF	TGTGCCAGCAGCGTAACAGGGGGCACGCGCAATCAGCCCCAGCATTTT
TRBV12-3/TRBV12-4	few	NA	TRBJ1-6	CASSWGTNSPLHF	TGTGCCAGCAGTTGGGGCACTAATTCGCCCCTCCACTTT
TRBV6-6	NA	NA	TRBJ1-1	CASSPVEGGNTEAFF	TGTGCCAGCAGCCCTGTGGAGGGAGGGAACACTGAAGCTTTCTTT
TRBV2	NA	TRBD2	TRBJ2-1	CASRFYLTSGTYNEQFF	TGTGCCAGCAGATTCTACCTGACTAGCGGAACCTACAATGAGCAGTTCTTC
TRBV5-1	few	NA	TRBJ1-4	CASSFNSGNEKLFF	TGCGCCAGCAGCTTCAACAGTGGTAATGAAAAACTGTTTTTT
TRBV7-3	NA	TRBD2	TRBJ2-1	CASSLTRPSGSNEQFF	TGTGCCAGCAGCTTAACTCGGCCTAGCGGAAGCAATGAGCAGTTCTTC
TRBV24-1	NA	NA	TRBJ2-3	CATRSGVEDTQYF	TGTGCCACCCGCAGCGGAGTTGAAGATACGCAGTATTTT
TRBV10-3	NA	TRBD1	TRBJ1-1	CAISESRGQTEAFF	TGTGCCATCAGTGAGTCGAGGGGACAGACTGAAGCTTTCTTT
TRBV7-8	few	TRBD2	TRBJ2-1	CASSPRLAGGLRAYNEQFF	TGTGCCAGCAGCCCAAGACTAGCGGGGGGGCTTCGAGCCTACAATGAGCAGTTCTTC
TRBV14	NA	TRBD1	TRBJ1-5	CASSRTGGNQPQHF	TGTGCCAGCAGTCGGACAGGGGGAAATCAGCCCCAGCATTTT
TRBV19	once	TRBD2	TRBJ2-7	CASSIGLAGIYEQYF	TGTGCCAGTAGTATAGGACTAGCGGGAATCTACGAGCAGTACTTC
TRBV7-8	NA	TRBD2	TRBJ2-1	CASSFTLVPGGSSYNEQFF	TGTGCCAGCAGCTTTACTTTGGTCCCGGGCGGGAGCTCCTACAATGAGCAGTTCTTC
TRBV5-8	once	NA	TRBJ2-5	CASSPGQQETQYF	TGTGCCAGCAGCCCCGGACAGCAAGAGACCCAGTACTTC
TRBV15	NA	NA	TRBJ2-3	CATSRTYNTDTQYF	TGTGCCACCAGTAGGACTTATAACACAGATACGCAGTATTTT
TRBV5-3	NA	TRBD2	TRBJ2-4	CARTGGRAVVKNIQYF	TGTGCCAGAACAGGAGGGAGGGCCGTAGTCAAAAACATTCAGTACTTC
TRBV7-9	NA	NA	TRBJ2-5	CASSLVGAQETQYF	TGTGCCAGCAGCTTAGTGGGGGCCCAAGAGACCCAGTACTTC
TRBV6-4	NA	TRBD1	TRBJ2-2	CASSDSETGQGASANTGELFF	TGTGCCAGCAGTGACTCGGAGACCGGACAGGGGGCTTCGGCGAACACCGGGGAGCTGTTTTTT
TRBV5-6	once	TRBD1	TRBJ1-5	CASSLAGTGSNQPQHF	TGTGCCAGCAGCTTGGCCGGGACAGGGAGCAATCAGCCCCAGCATTTT
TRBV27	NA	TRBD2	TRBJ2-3	CASRDSGGVTDTQYF	TGTGCCAGCAGGGACTCGGGGGGGGTCACAGATACGCAGTATTTT
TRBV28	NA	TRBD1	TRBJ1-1	CASSPTGTEAFF	TGTGCCAGCAGTCCGACAGGGACTGAAGCTTTCTTT
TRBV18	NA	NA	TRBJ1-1	CASSPPSRGRHTEAFF	TGTGCCAGCTCACCACCGTCCAGGGGTCGGCACACTGAAGCTTTCTTT
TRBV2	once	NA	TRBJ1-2	CANSDGGTYGYTF	TGTGCCAACTCAGATGGGGGGACCTATGGCTACACCTTC
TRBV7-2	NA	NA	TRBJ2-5	CASSYRRVQETQYF	TGTGCCAGCAGCTACCGGCGGGTACAAGAGACCCAGTACTTC
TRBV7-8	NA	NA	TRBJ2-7	CASSLKRSSYEQYF	TGTGCCAGCAGCTTAAAACGGAGCTCCTACGAGCAGTACTTC